This T cell receptor beta chain is from a study of blood T cell repertoires in COVID-19. Sequencing used immunoSEQ multiplex PCR; TCRdb keeps in-frame clones, though not all of them. The sample lists under 150,000 clones; around four fifths were seen once. The CDR3 runs to 11 residues. V lost 4 bases to trimming and J lost 8 bases, with 6 bases between them. The germline V gene encodes CDR1 SEHNR and CDR2 FQNEAQ (reference sequence). The chain has TRBV7-9 and TRBJ2-4; D gene ambiguous. Sequencing was done on a sample of PBMCs or T cells enriched from blood (not recorded which). The sequence was collected from a man aged 35-49 years with acute COVID-19. The CDR3 nucleotides read TGTGCCAGCAGCTCAGAGGACATTCAGTACTTC. Protein: CASSSEDIQYF.